This TCR beta chain came from a study of breast tumors, draining lymph nodes, adjacent tissues. Study findings and constraints: Findings are consistent with lymph node origin and intratumoral expansion of most tumor T cells. Tumor repertoires ranked between lymph nodes and nontumor tissue in diversity, with V and J gene preferences.

The V gene end was trimmed by 7 bases and the J gene end by 2 bases; junction bases not matched to a gene: 3. This CDR3 has 14 residues. This clonotype was seen only once. The antigen remains unidentified. TCRdb re-analysed the multiplex PCR reads in MiXCR, keeping a single row per CDR3 protein. The sample yields about 170,000 distinct CDR3 sequences, 33% seen once. The lymph nodes were axillary draining lymph nodes from breast cancer patients. The TCR was taken from a female donor with breast cancer. Some clones in this sample may be carry-over from other donors' samples. Sequenced material: axillary lymph node tissue. The chain joins TRBV12-3 or TRBV12-4 to TRBJ2-3, with 10 bases lining up with TRBD1. DNA of the CDR3: TGTGCCAGCAACGGACAGGGGGTCACAGATACGCAGTATTTT. Protein product: CASNGQGVTDTQYF.